This T cell receptor beta chain comes out of a study of CD8 T cells in ankylosing spondylitis. Study conclusions and caveats: Characteristic of ankylosing spondylitis blood, it appeared, was a TCR beta motif comprising eight highly homologous variants. Disease-associated clones were reportedly significantly overrepresented in matched ankylosing spondylitis synovial fluid. Disease-linked clones were CD8+ and relatively rare in peripheral blood.

About this clonotype: The antigen is not known.

The TCR beta libraries were generated through quantitative 5'-RACE incorporating molecular barcodes. TCRdb reanalysed the 5' RACE reads using MiXCR and keeps one entry per CDR3 protein. Counted here are 45,000 to 65,000 distinct CDR3 sequences, approximately 8% occurring once; the ten biggest clones make up roughly 8%. This CDR3 has 14 amino acids. The trim removed 3 bases at V and 4 bases at J, leaving 3 bases unmatched. Germline V lookup: CDR1 GTSNPN, CDR2 SVGIG (reference sequence). The receptor's source is a female donor with ankylosing spondylitis or in good health (not recorded which). This sequence joins TRBV30 and TRBJ2-1; TRBD2 agrees at 10 bases. Input material: blood, either unsorted or a sorted T cell fraction (not recorded which). The CDR3 here is CAWRTSGSYNEQFF. The CDR3 DNA sequence: TGTGCCTGGAGGACTAGCGGGTCTTACAATGAGCAGTTCTTC.